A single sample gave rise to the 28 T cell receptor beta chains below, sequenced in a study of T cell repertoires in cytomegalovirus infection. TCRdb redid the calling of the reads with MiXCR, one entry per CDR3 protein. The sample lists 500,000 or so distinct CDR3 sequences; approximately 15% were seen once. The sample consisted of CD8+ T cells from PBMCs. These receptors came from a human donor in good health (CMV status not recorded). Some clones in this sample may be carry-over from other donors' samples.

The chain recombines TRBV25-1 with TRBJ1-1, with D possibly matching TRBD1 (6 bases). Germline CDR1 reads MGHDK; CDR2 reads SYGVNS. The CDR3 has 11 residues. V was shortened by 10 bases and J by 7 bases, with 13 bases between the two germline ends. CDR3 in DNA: TGTGCCACGGGGGGGGCAATTGAAGCTTTCTTT. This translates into CATGGAIEAFF.

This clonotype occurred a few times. The CDR3 nucleotides are TGTGCCAGCCCTCCCGGCGGATTGAACACTGAAGCTTTCTTT. Its protein product is CASPPGGLNTEAFF. The genes are TRBV6-1 and TRBJ1-1; the D is unclear. The CDR3 runs 14 residues. Germline CDR1 MNHNS, CDR2 SASEGT. Between the trimmed V and J ends, which lost 8 bases and 0 bases, there was a span of 13 bases.

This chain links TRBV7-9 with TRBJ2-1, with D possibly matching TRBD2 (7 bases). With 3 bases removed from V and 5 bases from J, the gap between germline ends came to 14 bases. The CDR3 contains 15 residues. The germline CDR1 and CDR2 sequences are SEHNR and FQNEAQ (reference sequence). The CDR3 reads CASSFGGQEDNEQFF. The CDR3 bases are TGTGCCAGCAGCTTCGGGGGGCAGGAGGACAATGAGCAGTTCTTC.

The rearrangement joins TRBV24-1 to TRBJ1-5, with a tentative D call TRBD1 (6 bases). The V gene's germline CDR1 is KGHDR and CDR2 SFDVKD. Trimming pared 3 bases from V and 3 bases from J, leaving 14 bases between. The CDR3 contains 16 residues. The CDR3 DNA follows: TGTGCCACCAGTGATACTTTGGACAGCCTCAATCAGCCCCAGCATTTT. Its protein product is CATSDTLDSLNQPQHF.

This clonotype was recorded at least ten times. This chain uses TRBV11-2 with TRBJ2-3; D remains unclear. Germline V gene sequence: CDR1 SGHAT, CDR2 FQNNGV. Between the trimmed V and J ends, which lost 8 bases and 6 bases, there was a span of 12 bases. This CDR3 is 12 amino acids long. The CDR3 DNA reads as TGTGCCAGCCGATCCCGCGGCGATACGCAGTATTTT. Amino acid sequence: CASRSRGDTQYF. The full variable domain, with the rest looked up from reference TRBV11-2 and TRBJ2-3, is EAGVAQSPRYKIIEKRQSVAFWCNPISGHATLYWYQQILGQGPKLLIQFQNNGVVDDSQLPKDRFSAERLKGVDSTLKIQPAKLEDSAVYLCASRSRGDTQYFGPGTRLTVL.

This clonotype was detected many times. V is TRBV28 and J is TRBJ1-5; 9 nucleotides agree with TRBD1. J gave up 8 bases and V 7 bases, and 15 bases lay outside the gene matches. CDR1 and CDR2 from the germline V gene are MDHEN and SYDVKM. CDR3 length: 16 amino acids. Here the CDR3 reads CASTQDRGDPGEPQHF. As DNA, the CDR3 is TGTGCCAGCACCCAGGACAGGGGAGACCCGGGGGAGCCCCAGCATTTT.

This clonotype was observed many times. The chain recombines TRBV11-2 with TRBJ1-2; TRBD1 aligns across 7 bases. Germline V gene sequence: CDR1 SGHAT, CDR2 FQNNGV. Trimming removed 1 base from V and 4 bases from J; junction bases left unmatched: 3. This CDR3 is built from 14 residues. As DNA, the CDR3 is TGTGCCAGCAGCTTAGTAGGACAGGCCTATGGCTACACCTTC. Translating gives CASSLVGQAYGYTF.

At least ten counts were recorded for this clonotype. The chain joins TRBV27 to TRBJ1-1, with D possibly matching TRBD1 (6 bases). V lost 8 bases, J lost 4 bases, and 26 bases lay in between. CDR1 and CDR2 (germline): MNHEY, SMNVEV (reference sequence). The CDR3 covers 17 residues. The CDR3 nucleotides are TGTGCCAGCTATGGGGGACAAGGTCAGGAGGAGGGCACTGAAGCTTTCTTT. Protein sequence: CASYGGQGQEEGTEAFF.

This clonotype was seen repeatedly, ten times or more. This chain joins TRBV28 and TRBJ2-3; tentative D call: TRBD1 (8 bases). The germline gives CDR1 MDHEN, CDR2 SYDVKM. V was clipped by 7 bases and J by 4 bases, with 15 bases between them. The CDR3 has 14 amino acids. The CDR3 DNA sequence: TGTGCCAGCACCACAGGGGGGGACGCAGATACGCAGTATTTT. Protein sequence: CASTTGGDADTQYF.

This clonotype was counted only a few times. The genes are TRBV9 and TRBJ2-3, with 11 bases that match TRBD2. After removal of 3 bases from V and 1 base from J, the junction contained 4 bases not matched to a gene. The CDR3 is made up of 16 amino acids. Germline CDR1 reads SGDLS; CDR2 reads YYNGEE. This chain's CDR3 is CASSGLAGGGTDTQYF. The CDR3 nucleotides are TGTGCCAGCAGCGGTCTAGCGGGAGGCGGCACAGATACGCAGTATTTT.

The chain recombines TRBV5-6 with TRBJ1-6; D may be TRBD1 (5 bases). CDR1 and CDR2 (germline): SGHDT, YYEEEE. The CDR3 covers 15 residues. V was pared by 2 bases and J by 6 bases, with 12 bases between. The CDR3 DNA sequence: TGTGCCAGCAGCTTAGGGGACGGGGGTAATTCACCCCTCCACTTT. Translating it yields CASSLGDGGNSPLHF.

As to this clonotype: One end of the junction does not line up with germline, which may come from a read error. The CDR3 coding sequence is TGTGCCAGTAGTATTAGACAACCAACTAATGAAAATCTGTTTTTT. As protein: CASSIRQPTNENLFF. The genes are TRBV19 and TRBJ1-4, with no clear D. The CDR3 has 15 amino acids. CDR1 and CDR2 from the germline V gene are LNHDA and SQIVND (reference sequence). The whole variable domain, filled in from reference TRBV19 and TRBJ1-4, reads DGGITQSPKYLFRKEGQNVTLSCEQNLNHDAMYWYRQDPGQGLRLIYYSQIVNDFQKGDIAEGYSVSREKKESFPLTVTSAQKNPTAFYLCASSIRQPTNENLFFGSGTQLSVL.

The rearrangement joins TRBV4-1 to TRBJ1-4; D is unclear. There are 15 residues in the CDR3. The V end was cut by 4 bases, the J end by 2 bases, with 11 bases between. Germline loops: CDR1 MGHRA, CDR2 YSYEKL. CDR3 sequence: CASSPTDTTNEKLFF. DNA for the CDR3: TGCGCCAGCAGCCCTACAGATACTACTAATGAAAAACTGTTTTTT.

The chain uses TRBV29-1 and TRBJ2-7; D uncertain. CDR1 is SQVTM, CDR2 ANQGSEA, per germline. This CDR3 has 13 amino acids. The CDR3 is CRETLGPLYEQYF. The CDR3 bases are TGCAGAGAGACCCTGGGCCCTCTCTACGAGCAGTACTTC.

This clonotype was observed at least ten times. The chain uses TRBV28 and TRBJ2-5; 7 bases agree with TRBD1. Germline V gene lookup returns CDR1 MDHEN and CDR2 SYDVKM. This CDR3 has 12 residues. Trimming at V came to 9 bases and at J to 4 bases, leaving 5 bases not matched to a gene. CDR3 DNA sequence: TGTGCCAGTACAGGGGAATCAGAGACCCAGTACTTC. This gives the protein CASTGESETQYF. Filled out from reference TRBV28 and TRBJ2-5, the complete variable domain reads DVKVTQSSRYLVKRTGEKVFLECVQDMDHENMFWYRQDPGLGLRLIYFSYDVKMKEKGDIPEGYSVSREKKERFSLILESASTNQTSMYLCASTGESETQYFGPGTRLLVL.

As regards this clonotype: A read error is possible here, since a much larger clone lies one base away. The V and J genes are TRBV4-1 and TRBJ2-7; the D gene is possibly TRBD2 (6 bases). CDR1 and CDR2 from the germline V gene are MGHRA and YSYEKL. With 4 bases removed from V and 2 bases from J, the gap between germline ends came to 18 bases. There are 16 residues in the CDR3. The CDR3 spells CASSPLGRDSPYEQYF. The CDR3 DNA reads TGCGCCAGCAGCCCTCTCGGGCGGGATAGCCCCTACGAGCAGTACTTC.

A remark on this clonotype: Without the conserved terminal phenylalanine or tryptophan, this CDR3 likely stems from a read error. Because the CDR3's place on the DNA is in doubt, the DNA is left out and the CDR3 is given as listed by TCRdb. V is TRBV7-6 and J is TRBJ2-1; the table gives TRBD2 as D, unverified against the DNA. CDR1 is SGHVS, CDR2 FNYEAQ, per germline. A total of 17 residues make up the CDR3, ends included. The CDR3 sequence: CASSLGYLPSGNNEQLL.

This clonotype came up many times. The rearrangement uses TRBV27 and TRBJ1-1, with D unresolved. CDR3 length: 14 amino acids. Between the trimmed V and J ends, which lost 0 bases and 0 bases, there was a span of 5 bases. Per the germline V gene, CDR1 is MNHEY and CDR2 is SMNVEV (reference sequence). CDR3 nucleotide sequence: TGTGCCAGCAGTTTATCCAGACTGAACACTGAAGCTTTCTTT. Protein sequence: CASSLSRLNTEAFF.

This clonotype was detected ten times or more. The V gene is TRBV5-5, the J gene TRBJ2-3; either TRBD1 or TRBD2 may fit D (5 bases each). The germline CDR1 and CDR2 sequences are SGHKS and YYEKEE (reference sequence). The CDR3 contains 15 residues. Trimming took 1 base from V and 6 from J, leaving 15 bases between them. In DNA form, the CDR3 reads TGTGCCAGCAGCTTGTTTACTAGGGCAGGGGATACGCAGTATTTT. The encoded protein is CASSLFTRAGDTQYF. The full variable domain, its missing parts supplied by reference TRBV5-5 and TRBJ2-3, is DAGVTQSPTHLIKTRGQQVTLRCSPISGHKSVSWYQQVLGQGPQFIFQYYEKEERGRGNFPDRFSARQFPNYSSELNVNALLLGDSALYLCASSLFTRAGDTQYFGPGTRLTVL.

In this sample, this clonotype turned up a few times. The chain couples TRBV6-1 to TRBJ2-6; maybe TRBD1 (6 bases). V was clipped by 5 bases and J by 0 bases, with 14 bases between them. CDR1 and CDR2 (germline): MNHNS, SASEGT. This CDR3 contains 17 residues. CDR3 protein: CASSRYREHSGANVLTF. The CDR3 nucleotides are TGTGCCAGCAGTAGGTACAGGGAGCACTCTGGGGCCAACGTCCTGACTTTC.

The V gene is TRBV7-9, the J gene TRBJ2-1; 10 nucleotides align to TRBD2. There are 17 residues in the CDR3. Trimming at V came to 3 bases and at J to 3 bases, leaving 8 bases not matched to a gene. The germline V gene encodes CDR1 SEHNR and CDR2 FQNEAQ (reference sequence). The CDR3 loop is CASSFLPGTSDYNEQFF. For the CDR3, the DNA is TGTGCCAGCAGCTTCTTACCCGGGACTAGCGACTACAATGAGCAGTTCTTC.

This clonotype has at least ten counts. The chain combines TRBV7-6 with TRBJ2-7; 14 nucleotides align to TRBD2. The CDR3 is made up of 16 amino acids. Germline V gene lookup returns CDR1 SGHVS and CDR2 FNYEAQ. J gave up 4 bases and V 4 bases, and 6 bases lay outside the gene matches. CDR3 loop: CASSSRLAGGPYEQYF. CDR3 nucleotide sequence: TGTGCCAGCAGCTCCCGACTAGCGGGAGGGCCGTACGAGCAGTACTTC.

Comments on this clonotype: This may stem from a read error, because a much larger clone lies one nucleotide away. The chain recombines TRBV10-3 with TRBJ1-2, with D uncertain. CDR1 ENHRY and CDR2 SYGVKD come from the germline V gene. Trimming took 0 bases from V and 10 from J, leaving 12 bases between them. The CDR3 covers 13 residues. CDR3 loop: CAISESIEFVYTF. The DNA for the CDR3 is TGTGCCATCAGTGAGTCGATTGAATTTGTCTACACCTTC.

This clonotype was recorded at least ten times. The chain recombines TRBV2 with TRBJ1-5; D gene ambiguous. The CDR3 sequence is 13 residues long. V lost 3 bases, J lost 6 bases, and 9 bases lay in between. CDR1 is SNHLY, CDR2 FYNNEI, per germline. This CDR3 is CASSEVPGQPQHF. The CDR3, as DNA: TGTGCCAGCAGTGAGGTGCCGGGTCAGCCCCAGCATTTT.

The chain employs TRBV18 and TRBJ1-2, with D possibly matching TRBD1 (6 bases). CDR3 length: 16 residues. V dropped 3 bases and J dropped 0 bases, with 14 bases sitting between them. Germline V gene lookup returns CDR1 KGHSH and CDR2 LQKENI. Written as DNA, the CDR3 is TGTGCCAGCTCACCGATAGGACAGCGGACTAACTATGGCTACACCTTC. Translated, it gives CASSPIGQRTNYGYTF.

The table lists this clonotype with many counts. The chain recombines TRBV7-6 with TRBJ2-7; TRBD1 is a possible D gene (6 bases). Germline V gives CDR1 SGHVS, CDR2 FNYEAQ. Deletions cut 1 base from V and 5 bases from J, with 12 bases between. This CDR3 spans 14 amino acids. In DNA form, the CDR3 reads TGTGCCAGCAGCTTAGTTGTTGGGGGCGACGAGCAGTACTTC. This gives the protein CASSLVVGGDEQYF.

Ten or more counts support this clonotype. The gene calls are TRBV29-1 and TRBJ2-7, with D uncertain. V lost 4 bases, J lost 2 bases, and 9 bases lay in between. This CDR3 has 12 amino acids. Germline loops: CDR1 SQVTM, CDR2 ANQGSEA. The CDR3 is CSVGSKAYEQYF. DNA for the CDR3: TGCAGCGTTGGGTCCAAAGCCTACGAGCAGTACTTC.

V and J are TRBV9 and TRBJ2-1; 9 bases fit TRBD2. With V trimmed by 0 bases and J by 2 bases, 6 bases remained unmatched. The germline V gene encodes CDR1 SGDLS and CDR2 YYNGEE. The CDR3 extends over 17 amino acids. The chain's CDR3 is CASSVAGASGTYNEQFF. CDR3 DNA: TGTGCCAGCAGCGTAGCTGGGGCTAGCGGGACCTACAATGAGCAGTTCTTC.